The 6 T cell receptor beta chains below were found in one sample sequenced in a study of human T cells and chemical hapten exposure. As for time point: patch test 1, 2 weeks after DPC sensitization. Treatment in this sample: therapeutic diphenylcyclopropenone sensitization with weekly scalp DPC. MiXCR, applied by TCRdb to the RACE reads, yields one record per CDR3 protein. The table shows 75,000 to 100,000 distinct CDR3 sequences, with 10% to 15% occurring only once. The sample in question was whole blood, obtained in connection with sensitization to the hapten diphenylcyclopropenone (DPC). Receptors were obtained from a woman aged 55-69 years with alopecia areata. Some clones in this sample may be carry-over from other donors' samples.

This clonotype was seen at least ten times. The chain uses TRBV5-4 and TRBJ2-7; D perhaps matches TRBD1 (5 bases). The CDR3 covers 13 residues. V lost 4 bases and J 10 bases, leaving 18 bases between the germline ends. Germline V lookup: CDR1 SGHNT, CDR2 YYREEE (reference sequence). Here the CDR3 reads CASSTDRHTFQYF. The DNA of the CDR3 is TGTGCCAGCAGCACTGACAGACATACCTTTCAGTACTTC.

To note about this clonotype: It may be a read error: a sequence one base away is much more abundant. The chain is built from TRBV29-1 and TRBJ1-1, with unresolved D. CDR1 is SQVTM and CDR2 is ANQGSEA in the germline V gene. The V end lost 8 bases, the J end lost 3 bases, and 7 bases lay between the germline ends. This CDR3 contains 10 residues. CDR3 sequence: CSTGDTEAFF. The CDR3 nucleotides are TGCAGCACCGGGGACACTGAAGCTTTCTTT.

The CDR3 reads CSVDRGPFTEAFF. CDR3 coding DNA: TGCAGCGTTGATAGGGGTCCGTTCACTGAAGCTTTCTTT. This sequence joins TRBV29-1 and TRBJ1-1; possibly TRBD1 for D (5 bases). The CDR3 extends over 13 amino acids. The V gene's germline CDR1 is SQVTM and CDR2 ANQGSEA. The germline V and J ends were trimmed by 3 bases and 4 bases, with 12 bases remaining between them.

This clonotype turned up a few times. The CDR3 DNA reads as TGTGCCAGCAGCTTAGAATTCGGACACTATGGCTACACCTTC. Amino acids: CASSLEFGHYGYTF. The rearrangement links TRBV7-6 to TRBJ1-2; D not certain. Germline values: CDR1 SGHVS, CDR2 FNYEAQ. The CDR3 has 14 residues. Between the trimmed V and J ends, which lost 1 base and 3 bases, there was a span of 9 bases.

The chain combines TRBV5-4 with TRBJ2-3, with 10 bases identical to TRBD2. This CDR3 has 17 amino acids. The germline V gene has CDR1 SGHNT and CDR2 YYREEE (reference sequence). V was clipped by 4 bases and J by 5 bases; unmatched bases: 13. The CDR3, as DNA: TGTGCCAGCAGCCGTTCAGCGGGGGGGCCGGGTGGAGATACGCAGTATTTT. Protein product: CASSRSAGGPGGDTQYF.

This clonotype was counted ten times or more. This chain joins TRBV15 and TRBJ2-5, with TRBD2 matching 10 bases. Germline V CDR1 and CDR2: LNHNV, YYDKDF (reference sequence). J gave up 4 bases and V 0 bases, and 5 bases lay outside the gene matches. The CDR3 extends over 16 amino acids. CDR3 protein: CATSRDPAGGIETQYF. In nucleotides, the CDR3 is TGTGCCACCAGCAGAGATCCAGCGGGGGGGATAGAGACCCAGTACTTC.